These T cell receptor beta chains were read from a single sample in a study of vaccination and CD4 T cells after COVID-19. The antigens these receptors bind are not known. Each CDR3 protein is one row after TCRdb ran MiXCR on the PCR reads. Altogether about 17,000 distinct CDR3 sequences are present, 54% being singletons, with the ten largest covering 13%. The sequenced material came from CD4+ T cells from blood, cultured in vitro. The origin of the receptors is a human donor who had recovered from COVID-19. CDR3s include the opening cysteine and the closing phenylalanine or tryptophan.

cdr3_aa: CSARTYRGTEAFF
j_call: TRBJ1-1
v_call: TRBV20-1

cdr3_aa: CAISARQGHQPQHF
j_call: TRBJ1-5
v_call: TRBV6-1

cdr3_aa: CASSSFRDTTEAFF
j_call: TRBJ1-1
v_call: TRBV27

cdr3_aa: CASSPTGTQSSYNSPLHF
j_call: TRBJ1-6
v_call: TRBV18

cdr3_aa: CASSSGSGYNQPQHF
j_call: TRBJ1-5
v_call: TRBV5-8

cdr3_aa: CAISESRPRDEQFF
j_call: TRBJ2-1
v_call: TRBV10-3

cdr3_aa: CASRGMGNTEAFF
j_call: TRBJ1-1
v_call: TRBV6-1

cdr3_aa: CSVEETGGWTEAFF
j_call: TRBJ1-1
v_call: TRBV29-1

cdr3_aa: CAISAGNSPLHF
j_call: TRBJ1-6
v_call: TRBV10-3

cdr3_aa: CASSIVPGNIQYF
j_call: TRBJ2-4
v_call: TRBV6-2/TRBV6-3

cdr3_aa: CASSLPPTSGGPTFSYNEQFF
j_call: TRBJ2-1
v_call: TRBV7-9

cdr3_aa: CSARGFLRGPKQGSNQPQHF
j_call: TRBJ1-5
v_call: TRBV20-1

cdr3_aa: CASSFNSQGKGTEAFF
j_call: TRBJ1-1
v_call: TRBV5-1

cdr3_aa: CATSGGSQETQYF
j_call: TRBJ2-5
v_call: TRBV24-1

cdr3_aa: CASSLWDSPLHF
j_call: TRBJ1-6
v_call: TRBV27

cdr3_aa: CASSLGRDHNSPLHF
j_call: TRBJ1-6
v_call: TRBV5-1

cdr3_aa: CATSTDLDRRRVGTEAFF
j_call: TRBJ1-1
v_call: TRBV15

cdr3_aa: CASSPGTGHYEQYF
j_call: TRBJ2-7
v_call: TRBV18

cdr3_aa: CASSGWLQGRWTNYGYTF
j_call: TRBJ1-2
v_call: TRBV19

cdr3_aa: CASSESQGGRTEAFF
j_call: TRBJ1-1
v_call: TRBV2

cdr3_aa: CASSPPSTGAKNIQYF
j_call: TRBJ2-4
v_call: TRBV18

cdr3_aa: CASSLARGNTGELFF
j_call: TRBJ2-2
v_call: TRBV7-9

cdr3_aa: CASSVVGQEKRPQHF
j_call: TRBJ1-5
v_call: TRBV9

cdr3_aa: CASSSYRGLAGSRETQYF
j_call: TRBJ2-5
v_call: TRBV6-2/TRBV6-3

cdr3_aa: CASSLSLAGGQETQYF
j_call: TRBJ2-5
v_call: TRBV7-6

cdr3_aa: CASSSKDRGNTEAFF
j_call: TRBJ1-1
v_call: TRBV11-3